This T cell receptor (beta chain) was sequenced for a study of graft-versus-host responses after intestinal transplantation. On this clone: The target antigen is unknown.

The assay was immunoSEQ multiplex PCR, and TCRdb's table has in-frame clones only and misses some. The data hold tens of thousands of clones, with approximately 91% observed a single time. Germline loops: CDR1 MNHEY, CDR2 SVGAGI. The CDR3 runs to 14 residues. Trimming took 4 bases from V and 4 from J, leaving 13 bases between them. The specimen comprised unstimulated CD4+ T cells sorted from spleen or lymph node cells, sampled before intestinal transplant. The rearrangement joins TRBV6-5 to TRBJ1-2, with D perhaps TRBD1 (6 bases). The clonotype originates from a human donor who received an intestinal transplant. CDR3 protein: CASSSPGQGYGYTF. DNA for the CDR3: TGTGCCAGCAGTTCACCGGGACAAGGCTATGGCTACACCTTC.